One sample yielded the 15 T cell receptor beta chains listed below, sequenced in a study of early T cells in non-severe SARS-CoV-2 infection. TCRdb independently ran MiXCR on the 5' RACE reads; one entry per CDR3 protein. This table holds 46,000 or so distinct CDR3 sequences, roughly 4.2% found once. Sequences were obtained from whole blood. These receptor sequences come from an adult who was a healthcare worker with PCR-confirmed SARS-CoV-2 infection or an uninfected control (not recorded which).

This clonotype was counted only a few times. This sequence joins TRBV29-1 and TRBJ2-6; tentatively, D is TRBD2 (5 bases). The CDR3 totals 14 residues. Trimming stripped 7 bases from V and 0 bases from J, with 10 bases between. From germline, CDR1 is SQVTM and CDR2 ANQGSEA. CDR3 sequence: CSATGSSGANVLTF. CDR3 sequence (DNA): TGCAGCGCCACGGGGTCCTCTGGGGCCAACGTCCTGACTTTC.

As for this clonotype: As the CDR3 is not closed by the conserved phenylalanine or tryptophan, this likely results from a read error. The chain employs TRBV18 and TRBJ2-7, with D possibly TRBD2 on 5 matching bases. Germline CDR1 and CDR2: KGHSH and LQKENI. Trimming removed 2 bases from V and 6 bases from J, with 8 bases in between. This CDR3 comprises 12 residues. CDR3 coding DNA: TGTGCCAGCTCACCAAGCGGTGGCGAGCAGTACTCC. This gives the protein CASSPSGGEQYS.

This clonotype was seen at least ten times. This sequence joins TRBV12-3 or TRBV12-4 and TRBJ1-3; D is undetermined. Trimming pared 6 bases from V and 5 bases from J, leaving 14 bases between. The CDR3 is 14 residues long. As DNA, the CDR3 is TGTGCCAGCAGGACTCGCAATAGTAGAAACACCATATATTTT. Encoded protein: CASRTRNSRNTIYF.

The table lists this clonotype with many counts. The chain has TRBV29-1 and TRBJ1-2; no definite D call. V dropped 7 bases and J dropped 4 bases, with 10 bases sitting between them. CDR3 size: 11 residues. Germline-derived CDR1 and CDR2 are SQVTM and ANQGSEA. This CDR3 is CSAGEIYGYTF. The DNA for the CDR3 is TGCAGCGCCGGGGAGATCTATGGCTACACCTTC.

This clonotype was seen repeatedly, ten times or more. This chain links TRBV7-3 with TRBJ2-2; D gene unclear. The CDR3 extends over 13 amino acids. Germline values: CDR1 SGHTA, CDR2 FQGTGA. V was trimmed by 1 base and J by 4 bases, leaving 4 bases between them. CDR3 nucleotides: TGTGCCAGCAGCTTAAGTAGCACCGGGGAGCTGTTTTTT. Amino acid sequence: CASSLSSTGELFF.

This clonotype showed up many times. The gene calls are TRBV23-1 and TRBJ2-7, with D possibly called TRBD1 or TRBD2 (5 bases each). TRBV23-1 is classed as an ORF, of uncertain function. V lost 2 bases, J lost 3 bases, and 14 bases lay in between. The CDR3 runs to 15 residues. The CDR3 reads CASSQTSGTDYEQYF. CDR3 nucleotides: TGCGCCAGCAGTCAAACGTCCGGGACCGACTACGAGCAGTACTTC.

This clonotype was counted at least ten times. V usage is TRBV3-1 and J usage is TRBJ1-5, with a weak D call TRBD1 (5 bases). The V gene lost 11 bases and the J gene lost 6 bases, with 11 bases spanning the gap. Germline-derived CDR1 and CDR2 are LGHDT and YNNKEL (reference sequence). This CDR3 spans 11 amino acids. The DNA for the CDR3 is TGTGCCCCCGGGGGGTTTCAGCCCCAGCATTTT. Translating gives CAPGGFQPQHF.

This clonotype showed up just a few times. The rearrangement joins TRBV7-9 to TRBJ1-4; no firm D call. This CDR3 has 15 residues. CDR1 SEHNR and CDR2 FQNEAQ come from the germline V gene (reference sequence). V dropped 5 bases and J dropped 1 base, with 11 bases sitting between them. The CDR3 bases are TGTGCCAGCAGCAGCAGTTGGGGAACTAATGAAAAACTGTTTTTT. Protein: CASSSSWGTNEKLFF.

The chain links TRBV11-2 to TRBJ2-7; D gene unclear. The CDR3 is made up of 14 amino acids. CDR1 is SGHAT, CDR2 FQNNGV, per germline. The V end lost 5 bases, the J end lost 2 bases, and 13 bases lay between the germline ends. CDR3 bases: TGTGCCAGCAGCCGATTCTCCCCTCCCTACGAGCAGTACTTC. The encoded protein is CASSRFSPPYEQYF.

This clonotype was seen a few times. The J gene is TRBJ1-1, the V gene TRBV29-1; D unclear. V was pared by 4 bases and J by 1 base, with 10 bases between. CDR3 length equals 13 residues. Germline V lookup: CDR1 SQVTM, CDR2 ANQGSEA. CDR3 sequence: CSVVRTGNTEAFF. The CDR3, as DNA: TGCAGCGTTGTTCGGACGGGGAACACTGAAGCTTTCTTT.

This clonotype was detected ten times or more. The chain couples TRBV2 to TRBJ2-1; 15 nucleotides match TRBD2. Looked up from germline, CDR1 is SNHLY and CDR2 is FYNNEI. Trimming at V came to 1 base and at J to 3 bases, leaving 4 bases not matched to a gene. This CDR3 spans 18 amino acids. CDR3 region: CASSEGTSGRALYNEQFF. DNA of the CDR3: TGTGCCAGCAGTGAAGGGACTAGCGGGAGGGCCCTCTACAATGAGCAGTTCTTC.

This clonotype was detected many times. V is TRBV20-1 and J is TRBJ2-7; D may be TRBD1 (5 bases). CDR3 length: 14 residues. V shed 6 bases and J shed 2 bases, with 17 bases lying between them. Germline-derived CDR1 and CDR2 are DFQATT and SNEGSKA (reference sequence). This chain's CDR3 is CSAQSRTRPYEQYF. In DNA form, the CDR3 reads TGCAGTGCCCAGAGTAGGACAAGACCCTACGAGCAGTACTTC.

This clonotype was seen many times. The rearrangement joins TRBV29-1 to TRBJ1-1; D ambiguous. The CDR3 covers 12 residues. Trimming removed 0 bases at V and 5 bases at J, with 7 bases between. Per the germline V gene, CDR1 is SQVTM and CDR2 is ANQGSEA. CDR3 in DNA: TGCAGCGTTGAAGAGGTCGGGACTGAAGCTTTCTTT. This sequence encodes CSVEEVGTEAFF. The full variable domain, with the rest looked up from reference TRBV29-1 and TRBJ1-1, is SAVISQKPSRDICQRGTSLTIQCQVDSQVTMMFWYRQQPGQSLTLIATANQGSEATYESGFVIDKFPISRPNLTFSTLTVSNMSPEDSSIYLCSVEEVGTEAFFGQGTRLTVV.

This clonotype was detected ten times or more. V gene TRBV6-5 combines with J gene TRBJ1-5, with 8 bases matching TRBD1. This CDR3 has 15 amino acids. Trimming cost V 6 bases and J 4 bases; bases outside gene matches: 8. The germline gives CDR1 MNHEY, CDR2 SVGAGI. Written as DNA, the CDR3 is TGTGCCAGCAGGATGACAGGGGCTGGGAATCAGCCCCAGCATTTT. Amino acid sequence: CASRMTGAGNQPQHF.

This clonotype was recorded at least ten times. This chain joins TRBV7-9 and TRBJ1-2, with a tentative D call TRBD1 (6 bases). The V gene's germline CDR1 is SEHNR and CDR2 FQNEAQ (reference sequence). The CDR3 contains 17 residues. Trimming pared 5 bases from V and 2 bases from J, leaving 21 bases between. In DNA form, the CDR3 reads TGTGCCAGCAGCCTTCGGGGACAAAACCATAAAAACTATGGCTACACCTTC. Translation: CASSLRGQNHKNYGYTF.